This is a list of T cell receptor beta chains from one sample in a study of T cells after yellow fever vaccination. From the 5' RACE reads, TCRdb called clonotypes with MiXCR, one entry per CDR3 protein. The table records about 340,000 distinct CDR3 sequences, roughly an eighth of them present only once. The sequenced sample was CD4+ T cells sorted from PBMCs, obtained 15 days after the yellow fever booster vaccination. The receptors shown here come from a man aged 18 to 30 who received the YFV17D yellow fever vaccine. The CDR3 runs from the conserved cysteine through the conserved F or W. A D gene is named only where the DNA matches it firmly. Clone size is stated in some rows and not others, as once, few, many or a class when expanded.

>TRBJ1-1|TRBV25-1|few|.
TGTGCCAGCAGTGACGCCAGGAGAGCTTTCTTT
CASSDARRAFF
>TRBJ2-1|TRBV20-1|many|TRBD2
TGCAGTGCTATTACTAGCGGGGGAGGCAAGCAGTTCTTC
CSAITSGGGKQFF
>TRBJ2-5|TRBV28|few|.
TGTGCCAGCACCCTTGGGGGAAAAGAGACCCAGTACTTC
CASTLGGKETQYF
>TRBJ2-7|TRBV4-1|.|.
TGCGCCAGCAGCCAAGAGAGGAGACGGGCCTACGAGCAGTACTTC
CASSQERRRAYEQYF
>TRBJ2-1|TRBV10-3|many|.
TGTGCCATCAGTGACAGCTACAATGAGCAGTTCTTC
CAISDSYNEQFF
>TRBJ2-5|TRBV5-4|.|.
TGTGCCAGCAGCTGGGCGGACCTTCGGGAGACCCAGTACTTC
CASSWADLRETQYF
>TRBJ2-3|TRBV18|.|.
TGTGCCAGCTCACCACGTGCTCAGGGCACAGATACGCAGTATTTT
CASSPRAQGTDTQYF
>TRBJ2-5|TRBV3-1|many|.
TGTGCCAGCAGCCGCCTCGAGGACCAAGAGACCCAGTACTTC
CASSRLEDQETQYF
>TRBJ2-7|TRBV13|.|.
TGTGCCAGCAGCTTACGAGGCTGGTATGACGAGCAGTACTTC
CASSLRGWYDEQYF
>TRBJ1-6|TRBV27|.|.
TGTGCCAGCAGTTCATCAGGGATTTCACCCCTCCACTTT
CASSSSGISPLHF
>TRBJ2-3|TRBV28|.|TRBD2
TGTGCCAGCAGCAGAGCGGGGGGACGAGATACGCAGTATTTT
CASSRAGGRDTQYF
>TRBJ1-2|TRBV24-1|.|.
TGTGCCACCAGTGATGGGGTGGGAGGCTACACCTTC
CATSDGVGGYTF
>TRBJ2-5|TRBV5-1|many|TRBD2
TGCGCCAGCAGCTTGGCCCCGGGAGCGGGGGTTCAAGAGACCCAGTACTTC
CASSLAPGAGVQETQYF
>TRBJ1-6|TRBV5-1|.|TRBD1
TGCGCCAGCAGCAGAGGTAACAGGGGGCGAAATTCACCCCTCCACTTT
CASSRGNRGRNSPLHF
>TRBJ1-1|TRBV30|.|.
TGTGCCTGCCCATTGGGGGGGGGCACTGAAGCTTTCTTT
CACPLGGGTEAFF
>TRBJ1-5|TRBV7-9|many|.
TGTGCCAGCAGCTTAGGTGCGGGGATCGGCAATCAGCCCCAGCATTTT
CASSLGAGIGNQPQHF
>TRBJ2-4|TRBV6-5|few|.
TGTGCCAGCAGTTACTCGTGGGGCCTCGCCAAAAACATTCAGTACTTC
CASSYSWGLAKNIQYF
>TRBJ2-3|TRBV10-2|few|.
TGCGCCAGCAGTGAGTGGGTAGAGGCGCCTACAGATACGCAGTATTTT
CASSEWVEAPTDTQYF
>TRBJ2-7|TRBV4-1|.|TRBD1
TGCGCCAGCAGCCGTAGACAGGGGGCCTTGGACGAGCAGTACTTC
CASSRRQGALDEQYF
>TRBJ1-2|TRBV29-1|.|TRBD1
TGCAGCGTTGTTGGACAGGGGGCAATTGGCTACACCTTC
CSVVGQGAIGYTF
>TRBJ1-3|TRBV29-1|few|.
TGCAGCGTTGTGGGGCAGCTCCAAGGAAACACCATATATTTT
CSVVGQLQGNTIYF
>TRBJ2-4|TRBV12-3/TRBV12-4|.|.
TGTGCCAGCAGTTTCCCACTCGGGACCGCCGGGGACATTCAGTACTTC
CASSFPLGTAGDIQYF
>TRBJ2-7|TRBV18|.|.
TGTGCCAGCTCACCACGAGAGGGGGTGCCCTCCTACGAGCAGTACTTC
CASSPREGVPSYEQYF
>TRBJ2-3|TRBV6-5|many|TRBD2
TGTGCCAGCAGAGGAGTAGGCGGGGGGGCTAGCACAGATACGCAGTATTTT
CASRGVGGGASTDTQYF
>TRBJ2-1|TRBV5-4|.|.
TGTGCCAGCAGCTTCCCCGGGGGGCATGTGAATGAGCAGTTCTTC
CASSFPGGHVNEQFF
>TRBJ1-4|TRBV5-4|few|.
TGTGCCAGCAGCTCCCGGGACGGAGGAAATGAAAAACTGTTTTTT
CASSSRDGGNEKLFF
>TRBJ2-2|TRBV7-2|few|TRBD1
TGTGCCAGCAGCTTAGCTTGGGGGACAGACACCGGGGAGCTGTTTTTT
CASSLAWGTDTGELFF
>TRBJ2-3|TRBV7-9|few|TRBD1
TGTGCCAGCAGCCATCGGGACAGCTATGCAGATACGCAGTATTTT
CASSHRDSYADTQYF
>TRBJ2-1|TRBV4-1|few|.
TGCGCCAGCAGCCAAGGGAGGGGGGGGCGGATGAACAATGAGCAGTTCTTC
CASSQGRGGRMNNEQFF
>TRBJ2-2|TRBV30|.|.
TGTGCCTGGAGTAGAATGGGCGGGGAGCTGTTTTTT
CAWSRMGGELFF
>TRBJ2-5|TRBV20-1|few|.
TGCAGTGCTAGTCCCCCCCTCGGGGGGCCAGTAGGAGAGACCCAGTACTTC
CSASPPLGGPVGETQYF
>TRBJ1-2|TRBV28|.|.
TGTGCCAGCAGGGACGGGCGGACCTATGGCTACACCTTC
CASRDGRTYGYTF
>TRBJ1-2|TRBV12-3/TRBV12-4|.|.
TGTGCCAGCAGCCCCGACAGGAAATATGGCTACACCTTC
CASSPDRKYGYTF
>TRBJ2-7|TRBV5-1|.|.
TGCGCCAGCAGCCAAGAAAGGGTCGGCGAGCAGTACTTC
CASSQERVGEQYF
>TRBJ2-5|TRBV6-5|.|.
TGTGCCAGCAGTTACTCTCCAGCGGGGAGGGGGGAGACCCAGTACTTC
CASSYSPAGRGETQYF